This T cell receptor beta chain was profiled in a study of breast tumors, draining lymph nodes, adjacent tissues. Study-wide results and limits: Luminal-like breast cancer showed significantly greater tumor-nontumor repertoire similarity than basal-like breast cancer did. Tumors had less TCR diversity than lymph nodes, more than nontumor tissue. The data were judged consistent with most tumor T cells coming from lymph node and expanding in tumor. That most tumor T cells come from lymph nodes remained unproven.

Samples came from axillary lymph nodes draining the breast cancer. V was clipped by 2 bases and J by 6 bases; unmatched bases: 9. The CDR3 is made up of 16 amino acids. Germline assignment: CDR1 LNHDA and CDR2 SQIVND (reference sequence). Via MiXCR, TCRdb re-called the multiplex PCR reads, giving one row per CDR3 protein. The data show 85,000 to 130,000 distinct CDR3 sequences, 21% seen once. About this clonotype itself: Its antigen is unidentified. A much larger clone lies one base from this, so it may be a read error. It is likely a read error, because the conserved phenylalanine at the end of the CDR3 is missing.

Sequenced: axillary lymph node tissue. This TCR derives from a female donor with breast cancer. Some clones in this sample may be carry-over from other donors' samples. The rearrangement uses TRBV19 and TRBJ2-1; TRBD1 matches 8 bases. CDR3 coding DNA: TGTGCCAGTAGTATACTTCCCAGGGGGCCAGGCAATGAGCAGTTCATC. Translation: CASSILPRGPGNEQFI.